The 13 T cell receptor beta chains reported below all come from one sample, sequenced in a study of blood T cells in healthy people across ages (dated by TCRdb to the mid-2010s). Libraries were made using 5' RACE. Reads for this sample came from an Illumina HiSeq 2500. A second PCR of roughly 7 to 12 cycles was run with a J-beta primer mix and a sample-barcoded 5' primer. In TCRdb, the public reads were trimmed at Q25 with fastp and aligned with MiXCR, with productive beta chains retained. One record per CDR3 amino acid sequence lists the most common genes and DNA. Across this sample there are 1.5 million or so distinct CDR3 sequences, with around two fifths seen only once. The top ten clonotypes cover 7.9% of the sample. Sequencing used blood. The receptors originated from a young woman in good health.

This clonotype occurred many times. The chain is built from TRBV7-2 and TRBJ2-3, with 8 bases fitting TRBD2. The CDR3 contains 13 residues. Germline CDR1 and CDR2: SGHTA and FQGNSA. V shed 3 bases, J shed 6 bases, and the junction held 2 bases outside the gene matches. The CDR3 nucleotides are TGTGCCAGCAGCTTTACGGGAGGGGATACGCAGTATTTT. It is translated as CASSFTGGDTQYF. The complete variable domain, with remaining parts taken from reference TRBV7-2 and TRBJ2-3, reads GAGVSQSPSNKVTEKGKDVELRCDPISGHTALYWYRQSLGQGLEFLIYFQGNSAPDKSGLPSDRFSAERTGGSVSTLTIQRTQQEDSAVYLCASSFTGGDTQYFGPGTRLTVL.

V is TRBV7-3 and J is TRBJ2-6; D is unclear. The V and J ends lost 0 bases and 0 bases respectively, with 6 bases between them. The CDR3 consists of 16 residues. Germline CDR1 SGHTA, CDR2 FQGTGA. The DNA of the CDR3 is TGTGCCAGCAGCTTAACGACCGACTCTGGGGCCAACGTCCTGACTTTC. This encodes CASSLTTDSGANVLTF.

This clonotype was counted a few times. The rearrangement uses TRBV2 and TRBJ1-2, with D possibly TRBD1 on 5 matching bases. Between the trimmed V and J ends, which lost 6 bases and 0 bases, there was a span of 11 bases. This CDR3 has 14 residues. The germline V gene has CDR1 SNHLY and CDR2 FYNNEI. CDR3 in amino acids: CASRLGVANYGYTF. The CDR3, as DNA: TGTGCCAGCAGGCTAGGGGTAGCTAACTATGGCTACACCTTC.

The gene calls are TRBV25-1 and TRBJ2-7; D call uncertain. With 6 bases removed from V and 10 bases from J, the gap between germline ends came to 16 bases. The CDR3 runs 12 residues. The germline V gene encodes CDR1 MGHDK and CDR2 SYGVNS. CDR3 DNA sequence: TGTGCCAGCAGGGAAGCGCTTGAGACTCAGTACTTC. Protein: CASREALETQYF.

This clonotype was observed a few times. This chain joins TRBV20-1 and TRBJ2-5; D assignment may be TRBD1 or TRBD2 (5 bases each). Trimming took 3 bases from V and 1 from J, leaving 9 bases between them. The CDR3 contains 13 residues. Germline V gene lookup returns CDR1 DFQATT and CDR2 SNEGSKA (reference sequence). CDR3 sequence reads: CSARRGTQETQYF. The CDR3 DNA sequence: TGCAGTGCTAGGAGGGGAACCCAAGAGACCCAGTACTTC.

The chain links TRBV3-1 to TRBJ1-2; 7 nucleotides agree with TRBD1. Germline lookup yields CDR1 LGHDT and CDR2 YNNKEL (reference sequence). The V gene end was trimmed by 0 bases and the J gene end by 5 bases; junction bases not matched to a gene: 3. The CDR3 is 14 amino acids. CDR3: CASSQDRGTYGYTF. The CDR3, as DNA: TGTGCCAGCAGCCAAGACAGGGGGACTTATGGCTACACCTTC.

This rearrangement joins TRBV6-1 to TRBJ2-1; possibly TRBD1 or TRBD2 for D (5 bases each). The V and J ends lost 6 bases and 2 bases respectively, with 26 bases between them. The V gene's germline CDR1 is MNHNS and CDR2 SASEGT. The CDR3 is made up of 19 amino acids. The CDR3 DNA reads as TGTGCCAGCAGCCCTCGGCGAGCGGTAGGGGCGCCCCCCTACAATGAGCAGTTCTTC. The encoded protein is CASSPRRAVGAPPYNEQFF.

This clonotype appeared once. This chain links TRBV30 with TRBJ2-3; 12 bases align to TRBD2. V was pared by 2 bases and J by 5 bases, with 8 bases of the junction left unmatched. Germline values: CDR1 GTSNPN, CDR2 SVGIG (reference sequence). This CDR3 comprises 16 residues. This CDR3 reads CAWSSTLAGGLDTQYF. The CDR3 DNA follows: TGTGCCTGGAGTTCCACCCTAGCGGGGGGGCTAGATACGCAGTATTTT.

Note on this clonotype: A junction boundary mismatches the germline segment, possibly from a read error. The J gene is TRBJ2-3, the V gene TRBV28, with TRBD2 matching over 11 bases. The CDR3 is 15 amino acids. Per the germline V gene, CDR1 is MDHEN and CDR2 is SYDVKM. The CDR3 reads CASRRLAGSTDMQYF. The CDR3 bases are TGTGCCAGCAGACGACTAGCGGGGAGCACAGATATGCAGTATTTT.

This clonotype was detected only once. One end of the junction does not line up with germline, which may come from a read error. The chain recombines TRBV9 with TRBJ2-1; D is ambiguous. Germline values: CDR1 SGDLS, CDR2 YYNGEE. The CDR3 contains 12 residues. The chain's CDR3 is CAGSLSSFGQFF. In DNA, the CDR3 is TGTGCCGGCAGCCTCTCCAGCTTTGGGCAGTTCTTC.

The chain links TRBV15 to TRBJ2-3, with D unresolved. V lost 1 base and J lost 0, with 8 bases in between. The germline V gene has CDR1 LNHNV and CDR2 YYDKDF (reference sequence). This CDR3 spans 15 amino acids. The CDR3 sequence is CATSRVGTSTDTQYF. DNA for the CDR3: TGTGCCACCAGCAGAGTAGGTACTAGCACAGATACGCAGTATTTT.

The rearrangement joins TRBV4-1 to TRBJ2-5; 13 nucleotides align to TRBD2. CDR3 length equals 17 residues. With 4 bases clipped from V and 2 bases from J, the junction kept 7 bases outside the gene matches. Germline loops: CDR1 MGHRA, CDR2 YSYEKL. CDR3 residues: CASSRLAGGFGQETQYF. CDR3 bases: TGCGCCAGCAGCCGACTAGCGGGAGGTTTCGGGCAAGAGACCCAGTACTTC.

The chain recombines TRBV20-1 with TRBJ2-1, with TRBD1 matching over 8 bases. CDR1 DFQATT and CDR2 SNEGSKA come from the germline V gene (reference sequence). The CDR3 contains 12 residues. V shed 1 base, J shed 9 bases, and the junction held 2 bases outside the gene matches. The DNA for the CDR3 is TGCAGTGCTAGAGCCACAGGGGGTGAGCAGTTCTTC. It translates to CSARATGGEQFF.